This passage covers 18 T cell receptor beta chains from one sample sequenced in a study of identical twins. TCRdb re-derived calls from the 5' RACE reads in MiXCR, one entry per CDR3 protein. The repertoire holds about 220,000 distinct CDR3 sequences, with around 7.6% as singletons. The same data also contributed to another study, on yellow fever vaccine responses in identical twins.

The sample comprised CD8+ T cells sorted from blood. Receptors were obtained from a woman younger than 35 in good health.

This clonotype was seen a few times. The genes are TRBV20-1 and TRBJ2-5, with 10 bases fitting TRBD2. The CDR3 is 15 residues long. CDR1 DFQATT and CDR2 SNEGSKA come from the germline V gene (reference sequence). V shed 4 bases, J shed 2 bases, and the junction held 7 bases outside the gene matches. The CDR3 protein is CSAIPSGGDQETQYF. DNA of the CDR3: TGCAGTGCTATTCCTAGCGGGGGTGATCAAGAGACCCAGTACTTC.

The V and J genes are TRBV19 and TRBJ2-1; the D is unclear. Germline values: CDR1 LNHDA, CDR2 SQIVND (reference sequence). V was shortened by 3 bases and J by 3 bases, with 12 bases between the two germline ends. The CDR3 sequence is 15 residues long. CDR3 region: CASSIAIGVYNEQFF. CDR3 DNA: TGTGCCAGTAGTATTGCGATTGGGGTCTACAATGAGCAGTTCTTC.

The rearrangement uses TRBV20-1 and TRBJ2-2, with no clear D. With 3 bases removed from V and 2 bases from J, the gap between germline ends came to 22 bases. The CDR3 has 18 amino acids. Germline lookup yields CDR1 DFQATT and CDR2 SNEGSKA (reference sequence). The CDR3 DNA reads as TGCAGTGCTAGTGCGTCTTGGAGTGTAGACAAAAACACCGGGGAGCTGTTTTTT. It is translated as CSASASWSVDKNTGELFF.

The chain couples TRBV15 to TRBJ2-7; D gene uncertain. The V end was cut by 6 bases, the J end by 6 bases, with 9 bases between. The CDR3 loop spans 11 amino acids. CDR1 is LNHNV and CDR2 is YYDKDF in the germline V gene (reference sequence). The CDR3 DNA sequence: TGTGCCACCAGTTCGGCTGCCGAGCAGTACTTC. Translation: CATSSAAEQYF.

The J gene is TRBJ2-3, the V gene TRBV7-8; D is tentatively TRBD1 or TRBD2 (5 bases each). Germline V gene sequence: CDR1 SGHVS, CDR2 FQNEAQ. This CDR3 comprises 15 residues. Trimming cost V 1 base and J 10 bases, with 18 bases left between them. The CDR3 region has the DNA TGTGCCAGCAGCTTAGGGGACGGAGTAGAGGAGGCGCAGTATTTT. It yields the protein CASSLGDGVEEAQYF. Drawing the rest from reference TRBV7-8 and TRBJ2-3, the complete variable domain is GAGVSQSPRYKVAKRGQDVALRCDPISGHVSLFWYQQALGQGPEFLTYFQNEAQLDKSGLPSDRFFAERPEGSVSTLKIQRTQQEDSAVYLCASSLGDGVEEAQYFGPGTRLTVL.

Only a few counts were recorded for this clonotype. The chain carries TRBV7-9 and TRBJ2-7; D ambiguous. Germline CDR1 SEHNR, CDR2 FQNEAQ (reference sequence). The V gene lost 8 bases and the J gene lost 6 bases, with 11 bases spanning the gap. The CDR3 loop spans 11 amino acids. The CDR3 is CASSLTAEQYF. DNA for the CDR3: TGTGCCAGCTCCCTAACGGCCGAGCAGTACTTC.

The chain couples TRBV7-8 to TRBJ2-7, with a tentative D call TRBD2 (6 bases). CDR1 is SGHVS, CDR2 FQNEAQ, per germline. This CDR3 comprises 16 residues. Trimming took 10 bases from V and 5 from J, leaving 27 bases between them. The CDR3: CATLTLWGEASNEQYF. The CDR3 bases are TGTGCCACCCTTACACTTTGGGGGGAGGCTAGCAACGAGCAGTACTTC.

The J gene is TRBJ2-1, the V gene TRBV5-1; 7 nucleotides line up with TRBD2. Germline V gene sequence: CDR1 SGHRS, CDR2 YFSETQ. CDR3 length: 16 amino acids. J was trimmed by 0 bases and V by 4 bases; bases with no gene match: 7. The CDR3 loop is CASSPTSVTSYNEQFF. The CDR3 DNA follows: TGCGCCAGCAGCCCTACTAGCGTTACCTCCTACAATGAGCAGTTCTTC.

This clonotype was seen repeatedly, ten times or more. V and J are TRBV4-1 and TRBJ2-2, with a possible D match to TRBD1 (5 bases). Between the trimmed V and J ends, which lost 1 base and 5 bases, there was a span of 14 bases. Germline CDR1 and CDR2: MGHRA and YSYEKL. The CDR3 sequence is 16 residues long. The CDR3 DNA reads TGCGCCAGCAGCCAAGTGGCAGGGCGAATAACCGGGGAGCTGTTTTTT. Its translation: CASSQVAGRITGELFF.

This clonotype appeared many times. The chain is built from TRBV14 and TRBJ2-7; tentative D call: TRBD2 (6 bases). Per the germline V gene, CDR1 is SGHDN and CDR2 is FVKESK. V lost 1 base and J 5 bases, leaving 18 bases between the germline ends. The length of the CDR3 is 16 residues. Here the CDR3 DNA reads TGTGCCAGCAGCCAAGCGGCGGGGCTGTCTCTTCACGAGCAGTACTTC. Residues: CASSQAAGLSLHEQYF.

This clonotype was recorded a few times. The rearrangement uses TRBV24-1 and TRBJ2-1; 10 nucleotides agree with TRBD2. The CDR3 has 16 amino acids. V lost 3 bases to trimming and J lost 7 bases; unmatched junction nucleotides: 8. Per germline, CDR1 KGHDR and CDR2 SFDVKD. CDR3 DNA sequence: TGTGCCACCAGTGATGGGCTAGCGGGAGATGGGAATGAGCAGTTCTTC. Translated, it gives CATSDGLAGDGNEQFF.

The chain is built from TRBV3-1 and TRBJ2-7, with 7 bases identical to TRBD1. This CDR3 is 15 amino acids long. CDR1 and CDR2 (germline): LGHDT, YNNKEL (reference sequence). With V trimmed by 1 base and J by 3 bases, 6 bases remained unmatched. In DNA, the CDR3 is TGTGCCAGCAGCCAAGTCCCAGGGGGTGTCTACGAGCAGTACTTC. Translated, it gives CASSQVPGGVYEQYF.

This clonotype was found a few times. The chain has TRBV12-3 or TRBV12-4 and TRBJ2-1; 7 positions match TRBD1. The CDR3 runs to 16 residues. V shed 6 bases and J 3 bases; nucleotides not matched to a gene: 11. The CDR3 DNA reads as TGTGCCAGCAGCCCGGGACAGCCCTTTATCTACAATGAGCAGTTCTTC. Encoded protein: CASSPGQPFIYNEQFF.

The J gene is TRBJ2-7, the V gene TRBV7-9, with TRBD1 matching over 7 bases. CDR1 is SEHNR, CDR2 FQNEAQ, per germline (reference sequence). Trimming took 5 bases from V and 7 from J; bases not matched to a gene: 11. CDR3 size: 14 residues. The CDR3 region has the DNA TGTGCCAGCAGCCGGAAAGGGGGCCGGGTTGAGCAGTACTTC. It yields the protein CASSRKGGRVEQYF.

CDR3 in amino acids: CASSTDRFSTDTQYF. In DNA form, the CDR3 reads TGCGCCAGCAGCACGGACAGGTTCAGCACAGATACGCAGTATTTT. The chain recombines TRBV5-1 with TRBJ2-3; TRBD1 matches at 7 bases. The CDR3 length is 15 residues. CDR1 is SGHRS and CDR2 is YFSETQ in the germline V gene. After removal of 4 bases from V and 0 bases from J, the junction contained 5 bases not matched to a gene.

This clonotype has ten or more counts. This chain links TRBV4-1 with TRBJ2-1, with 11 positions matching TRBD2. Unmatched junction bases numbered 5, after V lost 3 bases and J lost 4 bases. Germline V gene sequence: CDR1 MGHRA, CDR2 YSYEKL. The CDR3 covers 16 residues. The CDR3 DNA follows: TGCGCCAGCAGCCAGGGGCTAGCGGGAGGTTACAATGAGCAGTTCTTC. This sequence encodes CASSQGLAGGYNEQFF.

The rearrangement uses TRBV20-1 and TRBJ2-3; D gene uncertain. The CDR3 has 15 residues. Germline CDR1 reads DFQATT; CDR2 reads SNEGSKA (reference sequence). V lost 2 bases to trimming and J lost 1 base, with 13 bases between them. CDR3 in amino acids: CSARQPIERTDTQYF. CDR3 nucleotides: TGCAGTGCTAGACAACCCATCGAGCGCACAGATACGCAGTATTTT.

This clonotype was counted at least ten times. This chain links TRBV5-1 with TRBJ2-1, with 10 bases lining up with TRBD2. The V and J ends lost 4 bases and 13 bases, in that order; junction bases with no gene match: 5. This CDR3 has 12 amino acids. The germline V gene has CDR1 SGHRS and CDR2 YFSETQ. The CDR3 DNA reads as TGCGCCAGCAGCGAAGGACTAGCGGACCAGTTCTTC. Encoded protein: CASSEGLADQFF.